A single sample gave rise to the 21 T cell receptor beta chains below, sequenced in a study of cytomegalovirus exposure and HLA in healthy donors. Primers for the PCR totalled 60 Vbeta and 13 Jbeta. Here immunoSEQ multiplex PCR was the method, and the copy in TCRdb shows in-frame clones only, minus some. Among approximately 190,000 clones, 77% were seen once, and the ten largest hold 2% to 2.5%. Sequencing input: PBMCs. Every receptor here comes from a woman aged 25 to 45 in good health and CMV-seropositive.

The V and J genes are TRBV2 and TRBJ2-1; 13 nucleotides match TRBD2. The CDR3 is 15 residues long. Germline CDR1 reads SNHLY; CDR2 reads FYNNEI. With V trimmed by 6 bases and J by 7 bases, 6 bases remained unmatched. The CDR3 sequence is CASSLRTSGGNEQFF. The DNA for the CDR3 is TGTGCCAGCAGCCTTAGGACTAGCGGGGGAAATGAGCAGTTCTTC.

In DNA, the CDR3 is TGTGCCAGGATACAGGGAATGAACACTGAAGCTTTCTTT. Its translation is CARIQGMNTEAFF. The chain links TRBV25-1 to TRBJ1-1; possibly TRBD1 for D (6 bases). This CDR3 is built from 13 residues. The germline V and J ends were trimmed by 9 bases and 0 bases, with 11 bases remaining between them. Germline V gene data show CDR1 as MGHDK and CDR2 as SYGVNS.

The CDR3 protein is CSALPGTGTRGLGYTF. CDR3 bases: TGCAGCGCGTTACCCGGGACAGGGACGCGGGGTCTGGGCTACACCTTC. V gene TRBV29-1 combines with J gene TRBJ1-2; TRBD1 agrees at 9 bases. CDR3 size: 16 residues. From germline, CDR1 is SQVTM and CDR2 ANQGSEA. Germline trimming cut 7 bases from V and 8 bases from J; bases unmatched to any gene: 20.

The CDR3 reads CASSPDLSGSIVYEQYF. In DNA, the CDR3 is TGTGCCAGCAGCCCCGACCTGAGCGGGAGTATTGTCTACGAGCAGTACTTC. The rearrangement links TRBV2 to TRBJ2-7, with 8 positions matching TRBD2. The CDR3 consists of 17 residues. The V gene's germline CDR1 is SNHLY and CDR2 FYNNEI. J lost 3 bases, V lost 6 bases, and 16 bases had no gene match.

This chain links TRBV27 with TRBJ2-1, with TRBD2 matching 9 bases. The germline gives CDR1 MNHEY, CDR2 SMNVEV (reference sequence). This CDR3 contains 14 residues. V lost 10 bases to trimming and J lost 4 bases; unmatched junction nucleotides: 8. The CDR3 sequence: CATSPSGVYNEQFF. CDR3 nucleotide sequence: TGTGCCACCTCCCCTAGCGGGGTTTACAATGAGCAGTTCTTC.

Of note for this clone: The sample has other DNA sequences that encode this CDR3 too. The chain links TRBV28 to TRBJ1-2; no clear D gene. The germline CDR1 and CDR2 sequences are MDHEN and SYDVKM. V lost 2 bases and J 4 bases, leaving 8 bases between the germline ends. The CDR3 covers 13 residues. CDR3 nucleotide sequence: TGTGCCAGCAGTTTAAGTAGAGGCTATGGCTACACCTTC. Residues: CASSLSRGYGYTF.

The sample holds a few counts of this clone. Compared with germline, one end of the junction differs, possibly owing to a read error. This rearrangement joins TRBV14 to TRBJ2-7, with D possibly matching TRBD2 (7 bases). CDR1 is SGHDN, CDR2 FVKESK, per germline. This CDR3 has 13 amino acids. CDR3 protein: CASSQFGRGRRNF. The CDR3 DNA reads TGTGCCAGCAGCCAGTTTGGGCGGGGGCGTCGGAACTTC.

This clone was counted a single time. This CDR3 reads CASSSPGQGSQPQHF. The CDR3, as DNA: TGTGCCAGCAGTTCCCCGGGACAGGGTAGTCAGCCCCAGCATTTT. V and J are TRBV28 and TRBJ1-5; 9 bases agree with TRBD1. CDR1 and CDR2 from the germline V gene are MDHEN and SYDVKM. CDR3 length: 15 amino acids. J was trimmed by 6 bases and V by 4 bases; bases with no gene match: 7.

The gene calls are TRBV19 and TRBJ2-7; maybe TRBD2 (5 bases). The CDR3 length is 14 residues. The V end was cut by 3 bases, the J end by 2 bases, with 11 bases between. CDR1 and CDR2 from the germline V gene are LNHDA and SQIVND (reference sequence). Here the CDR3 DNA reads TGTGCCAGTAGTATTCCGGGGATACCCTACGAGCAGTACTTC. Translated: CASSIPGIPYEQYF.

The rearrangement uses TRBV5-4 and TRBJ1-6; tentative D call: TRBD1 (5 bases). CDR1 SGHNT and CDR2 YYREEE come from the germline V gene (reference sequence). V shed 0 bases and J shed 7 bases, with 8 bases lying between them. This CDR3 spans 14 amino acids. The CDR3 spells CASSLGGMNSPLHF. For the CDR3, the DNA is TGTGCCAGCAGCTTGGGGGGCATGAATTCACCCCTCCACTTT.

The chain couples TRBV19 to TRBJ1-1; 7 bases line up with TRBD1. Trimming at V came to 4 bases and at J to 3 bases, leaving 8 bases not matched to a gene. CDR3 length: 15 amino acids. Germline CDR1 LNHDA, CDR2 SQIVND (reference sequence). The CDR3: CASSTQGGLYTEAFF. The DNA of the CDR3 is TGTGCCAGTAGTACCCAGGGGGGCCTTTACACTGAAGCTTTCTTT.

CDR3 bases: TGTGCCGCCGCGGGACTCCCGCTCGAGACCCAGTACTTC. The encoded protein is CAAAGLPLETQYF. The rearrangement joins TRBV6-6 to TRBJ2-5; D might be TRBD2 (6 bases). CDR1 and CDR2 (germline): MNHNY, SVGAGI (reference sequence). V was pared by 11 bases and J by 5 bases, with 18 bases between. The CDR3 has 13 residues.

The chain uses TRBV4-2 and TRBJ2-1; D is unclear. The length of the CDR3 is 15 residues. Germline V gene lookup returns CDR1 LGHNA and CDR2 YNFKEQ. V was shortened by 1 base and J by 0 bases, with 7 bases between the two germline ends. CDR3 sequence reads: CASSQALYSYNEQFF. The CDR3 DNA reads as TGTGCCAGCAGCCAAGCTCTGTACTCCTACAATGAGCAGTTCTTC.

The genes are TRBV7-9 and TRBJ2-5; possibly TRBD1 for D (5 bases). V gave up 3 bases and J gave up 2 bases, with 10 bases separating them. There are 14 residues in the CDR3. Per the germline V gene, CDR1 is SEHNR and CDR2 is FQNEAQ (reference sequence). CDR3 protein: CASSFRQPQETQYF. CDR3 in DNA: TGTGCCAGCAGCTTCAGACAGCCTCAAGAGACCCAGTACTTC.

The CDR3 DNA sequence: TGTGCCAGCACCCCAAAGGGGGCGGGCAATCAGCCCCAGCATTTT. It translates to CASTPKGAGNQPQHF. The J gene is TRBJ1-5, the V gene TRBV7-6, with TRBD1 identical over 7 bases. The V segment lost 7 bases and the J segment 2 bases; nucleotides outside the gene matches: 8. CDR1 is SGHVS, CDR2 FNYEAQ, per germline. The CDR3 is 15 residues long.

V and J are TRBV15 and TRBJ2-6; TRBD1 aligns across 7 bases. CDR3 size: 17 residues. The V and J ends lost 1 base and 2 bases, in that order; junction bases with no gene match: 5. In germline, CDR1 is LNHNV, CDR2 YYDKDF (reference sequence). For the CDR3, the DNA is TGTGCCACCAGCAGAGGGACAGGAGGTGCTGGGGCCAACGTCCTGACTTTC. Translating it yields CATSRGTGGAGANVLTF.

The chain employs TRBV7-9 and TRBJ1-3; no clear D gene. V gave up 0 bases and J gave up 8 bases, with 14 bases separating them. Germline loops: CDR1 SEHNR, CDR2 FQNEAQ (reference sequence). This CDR3 region has 15 residues. The CDR3 bases are TGTGCCAGCAGCTTAGCGCGGTCCATTGGCGACACCATATATTTT. Encoded protein: CASSLARSIGDTIYF.

This CDR3 is CASSLVASGRVSEQFF. CDR3 bases: TGTGCCAGCAGCTTAGTGGCTAGCGGGAGGGTAAGTGAGCAGTTCTTC. This chain uses TRBV7-2 with TRBJ2-1; 12 bases fit TRBD2. The V and J ends lost 1 base and 9 bases, in that order; junction bases with no gene match: 7. This CDR3 contains 16 residues. Germline V gene data show CDR1 as SGHTA and CDR2 as FQGNSA.

This clone is a singleton in its sample. The chain is built from TRBV15 and TRBJ1-3; perhaps TRBD1 as D (6 bases). Looked up from germline, CDR1 is LNHNV and CDR2 is YYDKDF (reference sequence). V lost 3 bases and J 1 base, leaving 16 bases between the germline ends. This CDR3 contains 17 residues. The CDR3 nucleotides read TGTGCCACCAGCAGCGATACCGGGACACATTCTGGAAACACCATATATTTT. Translated, it gives CATSSDTGTHSGNTIYF.

The chain joins TRBV4-3 to TRBJ2-5; 9 positions agree with TRBD2. CDR3 length: 14 residues. V lost 4 bases and J lost 5; bases outside the gene matches: 5. Germline-derived CDR1 and CDR2 are LGHNA and YSLEER. CDR3 in amino acids: CASSRRGGGETQYF. The CDR3 DNA reads TGCGCCAGCAGCCGGCGGGGGGGCGGGGAGACCCAGTACTTC.

The V call is TRBV25-1, the J call TRBJ1-2; TRBD1 is a possible D gene (6 bases). This CDR3 region has 15 residues. The germline V and J ends were trimmed by 2 bases and 8 bases, with 18 bases remaining between them. Germline assignment: CDR1 MGHDK and CDR2 SYGVNS. CDR3 amino acids: CASSEPPGHPGGYTF. In DNA, the CDR3 is TGTGCCAGCAGTGAACCTCCGGGACACCCAGGAGGCTACACCTTC.